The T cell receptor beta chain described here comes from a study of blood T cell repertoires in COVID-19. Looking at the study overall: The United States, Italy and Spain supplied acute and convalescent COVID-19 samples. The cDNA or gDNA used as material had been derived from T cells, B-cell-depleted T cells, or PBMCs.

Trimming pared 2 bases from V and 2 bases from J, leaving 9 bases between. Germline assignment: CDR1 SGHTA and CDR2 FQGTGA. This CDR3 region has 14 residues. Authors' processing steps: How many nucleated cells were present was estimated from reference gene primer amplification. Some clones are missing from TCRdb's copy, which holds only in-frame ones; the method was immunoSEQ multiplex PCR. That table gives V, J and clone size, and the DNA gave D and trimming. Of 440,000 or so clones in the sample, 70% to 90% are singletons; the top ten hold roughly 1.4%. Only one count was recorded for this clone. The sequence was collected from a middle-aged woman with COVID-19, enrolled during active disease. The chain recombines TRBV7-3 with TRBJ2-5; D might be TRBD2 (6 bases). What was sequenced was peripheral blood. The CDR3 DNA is TGTGCCAGCAGCTTAGGACTATCTCAAGAGACCCAGTACTTC. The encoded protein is CASSLGLSQETQYF.